The 32 T cell receptor beta chains reported below all come from one sample, sequenced in a study of beta chain features in type 1 diabetes. What was sequenced were expressed TCRB transcripts, since all of the isolated RNA had been reverse transcribed. Sequenced by immunoSEQ multiplex PCR; TCRdb stores in-frame clones only, minus some. The data contain a few hundred thousand clones, roughly 9.8% of them singletons. What these receptors recognize is not known. Points from the study as a whole: People with Type 1 diabetes carried modestly yet significantly shorter TCRB CDR3s in all four CD4+ subsets.

Input material: central memory CD4+ T cells from blood. These TCRs come from a man aged 25 to 45 with type 1 diabetes.

As for this clone: Distinct nucleotide sequences in the sample also encode this CDR3. The chain recombines TRBV7-3 with TRBJ2-3; a possible D gene is TRBD2 (6 bases). Germline CDR1 reads SGHTA; CDR2 reads FQGTGA. The CDR3 length is 14 residues. Trimming took off 4 bases at V and 1 base at J, with 9 bases between the two ends. The CDR3 reads CASSSSSGTDTQYF. The CDR3 region has the DNA TGTGCCAGCAGCTCATCTAGCGGCACAGATACGCAGTATTTT.

The rearrangement links TRBV10-2 to TRBJ1-5, with D possibly matching TRBD1 (6 bases). CDR3 size: 13 residues. Trimming removed 8 bases at V and 2 bases at J, with 10 bases between. Germline V gene data show CDR1 as WSHSY and CDR2 as SAAADI. CDR3 residues: CASAGAGNQPQHF. The DNA for the CDR3 is TGCGCCAGCGCAGGGGCAGGCAATCAGCCCCAGCATTTT.

This clone was seen more than once but under ten times. The chain joins TRBV7-9 to TRBJ2-3, with D maybe TRBD1 (5 bases). Germline V lookup: CDR1 SEHNR, CDR2 FQNEAQ (reference sequence). V gave up 1 base and J gave up 4 bases, with 9 bases separating them. The CDR3 is 14 amino acids. CDR3 region: CASSLGQGSDTQYF. CDR3 DNA sequence: TGTGCCAGCAGCTTAGGTCAGGGCTCAGATACGCAGTATTTT.

The sample holds a few counts of this clone. CDR3 sequence (DNA): TGCGCCAGTTCCACTTGGGACCCCACAGATACGCAGTATTTT. It specifies CASSTWDPTDTQYF. The rearrangement links TRBV5-1 to TRBJ2-3; perhaps D is TRBD1 or TRBD2 (5 bases each). From germline, CDR1 is SGHRS and CDR2 YFSETQ. Trimming removed 8 bases at V and 2 bases at J, with 15 bases between. This CDR3 has 14 residues.

This clone occurred a few times. The chain joins TRBV28 to TRBJ2-5; D unclear. V dropped 6 bases and J dropped 2 bases, with 16 bases sitting between them. The CDR3 is 15 amino acids. Germline loops: CDR1 MDHEN, CDR2 SYDVKM. The CDR3 reads CASRGSSEGQETQYF. DNA for the CDR3: TGTGCCAGCAGAGGTTCTTCGGAAGGGCAAGAGACCCAGTACTTC.

J is TRBJ1-4 and V is TRBV7-8; maybe TRBD1 (6 bases). The CDR3 covers 13 residues. Deletions cut 1 base from V and 11 bases from J, with 11 bases between. Germline V CDR1 and CDR2: SGHVS, FQNEAQ. In DNA, the CDR3 is TGTGCCAGCAGCTTAGATCCGGGGGGCAAACTGTTTTTT. It yields the protein CASSLDPGGKLFF.

The V gene is TRBV7-2, the J gene TRBJ1-3, with 7 positions matching TRBD1. Losses at the gene ends were 0 bases for V and 2 bases for J; bases not matched to a gene: 10. CDR1 is SGHTA and CDR2 is FQGNSA in the germline V gene. This CDR3 has 18 amino acids. The DNA of the CDR3 is TGTGCCAGCAGCTTAGCGGTACAGGGGTATCTAACTGGAAACACCATATATTTT. As protein: CASSLAVQGYLTGNTIYF.

The rearrangement joins TRBV5-1 to TRBJ1-4; perhaps TRBD1 as D (5 bases). This CDR3 contains 14 residues. Trimming cost V 4 bases and J 7 bases, with 14 bases left between them. CDR1 and CDR2 (germline): SGHRS, YFSETQ. CDR3 region: CASSLGHEREKLFF. CDR3 coding DNA: TGCGCCAGCAGCCTGGGGCACGAGCGTGAAAAACTGTTTTTT.

The chain uses TRBV21-1 and TRBJ1-5. TRBV21-1 is a listed pseudogene. The CDR3 is 16 amino acids. Here the CDR3 DNA reads TGTGCCAGCAGCAAAAGGGAGGGGGCGCAGCAACAGCCCCAGCATTTT. Its translation is CASSKREGAQQQPQHF.

This clone was seen only a few times. V is TRBV6-1 and J is TRBJ2-7; 9 positions agree with TRBD2. CDR1 and CDR2 (germline): MNHNS, SASEGT. V gave up 3 bases and J gave up 1 base; unmatched junction bases: 4. CDR3 length: 15 residues. The CDR3 sequence is CASSDSGGWSYEQYF. In nucleotides, the CDR3 is TGTGCCAGCAGTGATAGCGGGGGATGGTCCTACGAGCAGTACTTC.

The chain joins TRBV16 to TRBJ2-7; D is possibly TRBD2 (6 bases). Per germline, CDR1 KGHSY and CDR2 FQNENV. CDR3 length: 15 amino acids. The V end was cut by 2 bases, the J end by 0 bases, with 11 bases between. CDR3 in amino acids: CASSQPGTVSYEQYF. In DNA, the CDR3 is TGTGCCAGCAGCCAACCGGGGACTGTCTCCTACGAGCAGTACTTC.

This clone was picked up a small number of times. The V and J genes are TRBV7-9 and TRBJ2-5, with D possibly called TRBD1 or TRBD2 (5 bases each). This CDR3 has 14 amino acids. V dropped 5 bases and J dropped 5 bases, with 15 bases sitting between them. The germline V gene encodes CDR1 SEHNR and CDR2 FQNEAQ (reference sequence). DNA of the CDR3: TGTGCCAGCAGCCCCGGGGCAGGGTCCGAGACCCAGTACTTC. Residues: CASSPGAGSETQYF.

This clone was counted many times. The chain employs TRBV6-1 and TRBJ2-7, with 13 bases aligning to TRBD2. J gave up 5 bases and V 6 bases, and 4 bases lay outside the gene matches. Germline CDR1 reads MNHNS; CDR2 reads SASEGT. The CDR3 runs to 14 residues. In nucleotides, the CDR3 is TGTGCCAGCAGACCGGGACTAGCGGGGAACGAGCAGTACTTC. Translated: CASRPGLAGNEQYF.

The rearrangement joins TRBV19 to TRBJ2-2; 10 bases align to TRBD2. In germline, CDR1 is LNHDA, CDR2 SQIVND (reference sequence). The CDR3 runs to 19 residues. With V trimmed by 3 bases and J by 2 bases, 12 bases remained unmatched. CDR3 bases: TGTGCCAGTAGTATCAGGAATGGGCTAGCGGGAGTTAACACCGGGGAGCTGTTTTTT. Translating it yields CASSIRNGLAGVNTGELFF.

This clone was seen a handful of times. V usage is TRBV14 and J usage is TRBJ1-4; D remains unclear. V lost 1 base and J 5 bases, leaving 14 bases between the germline ends. Germline V gene lookup returns CDR1 SGHDN and CDR2 FVKESK. This CDR3 is built from 16 residues. In DNA form, the CDR3 reads TGTGCCAGCAGCCAAGGCCCGTTCGCTATCAATGAAAAACTGTTTTTT. Its translation is CASSQGPFAINEKLFF. Filled out from reference TRBV14 and TRBJ1-4, the complete variable domain reads EAGVTQFPSHSVIEKGQTVTLRCDPISGHDNLYWYRRVMGKEIKFLLHFVKESKQDESGMPNNRFLAERTGGTYSTLKVQPAELEDSGVYFCASSQGPFAINEKLFFGSGTQLSVL.

This rearrangement joins TRBV7-2 to TRBJ2-6, with D tentatively TRBD1 (5 bases). The CDR3 length is 12 residues. Germline assignment: CDR1 SGHTA and CDR2 FQGNSA. V was trimmed by 5 bases and J by 15 bases, leaving 14 bases between them. CDR3 amino acids: CASSQDSTDLTF. As DNA, the CDR3 is TGTGCCAGCAGCCAGGATTCGACAGACCTGACTTTC. The variable domain in full, with the rest retrieved from reference TRBV7-2 and TRBJ2-6, is GAGVSQSPSNKVTEKGKDVELRCDPISGHTALYWYRQSLGQGLEFLIYFQGNSAPDKSGLPSDRFSAERTGGSVSTLTIQRTQQEDSAVYLCASSQDSTDLTFGAGSRLTVL.

The rearrangement uses TRBV6-6 and TRBJ2-3; D is perhaps TRBD2 (5 bases). V dropped 2 bases and J dropped 0 bases, with 6 bases sitting between them. From germline, CDR1 is MNHNY and CDR2 SVGAGI (reference sequence). This CDR3 region has 14 residues. In DNA form, the CDR3 reads TGTGCCAGCAGTTACCGGACTAGCACAGATACGCAGTATTTT. Translation: CASSYRTSTDTQYF.

The chain has TRBV4-2 and TRBJ1-4, with D possibly matching TRBD1 (5 bases). The CDR3 has 15 residues. V lost 4 bases and J 5 bases, leaving 14 bases between the germline ends. Germline V CDR1 and CDR2: LGHNA, YNFKEQ. The CDR3: CASSLPGTNNEKLFF. In nucleotides, the CDR3 is TGTGCCAGCAGCCTCCCCGGGACGAACAATGAAAAACTGTTTTTT.

This clone showed up many times. The junction and the germline gene differ at one end; a read error may be behind it. This sequence joins TRBV19 and TRBJ2-1; D not certain. Germline V lookup: CDR1 LNHDA, CDR2 SQIVND (reference sequence). The CDR3 has 12 amino acids. The CDR3 region is CASAHSNNEQFF. The CDR3, as DNA: TGTGCCAGTGCACACTCCAACAATGAGCAGTTCTTC.

Only a few counts were recorded for this clone. The chain carries TRBV19 and TRBJ1-1; D is possibly TRBD1 (5 bases). The CDR3 runs to 13 residues. V lost 7 bases and J 11 bases, leaving 20 bases between the germline ends. The germline V gene has CDR1 LNHDA and CDR2 SQIVND (reference sequence). CDR3 region: CASTLREVGAAFF. The CDR3 bases are TGTGCCAGTACTCTTCGGGAGGTCGGGGCGGCTTTCTTT.

The chain links TRBV10-2 to TRBJ1-1; possible D gene TRBD1, 5 bases. The length of the CDR3 is 13 residues. Germline assignment: CDR1 WSHSY and CDR2 SAAADI. The V and J ends lost 6 bases and 8 bases respectively, with 16 bases between them. The CDR3 nucleotides are TGCGCCAGCAGAGTCCAGGGACTGTCGGAAGCTTTCTTT. Amino acids: CASRVQGLSEAFF.

The genes are TRBV6-1 and TRBJ2-7, with 7 nucleotides matching TRBD2. Unmatched junction bases numbered 5, after V lost 4 bases and J lost 2 bases. The germline V gene encodes CDR1 MNHNS and CDR2 SASEGT. CDR3 length: 14 amino acids. CDR3: CASSAGRVAYEQYF. The CDR3 nucleotides read TGTGCCAGCAGTGCAGGGAGGGTGGCCTACGAGCAGTACTTC.

The genes are TRBV2 and TRBJ1-6; D is possibly TRBD1 (5 bases). V was pared by 5 bases and J by 8 bases, with 7 bases between. The germline gives CDR1 SNHLY, CDR2 FYNNEI. CDR3 size: 12 residues. CDR3 region: CASSLGDSPLHF. In DNA form, the CDR3 reads TGTGCCAGCAGTCTAGGGGATTCACCCCTCCACTTT.

This rearrangement joins TRBV4-1 to TRBJ2-7; 9 nucleotides align to TRBD1. V was clipped by 3 bases and J by 4 bases; unmatched bases: 7. This CDR3 spans 15 amino acids. Germline loops: CDR1 MGHRA, CDR2 YSYEKL. CDR3 sequence (DNA): TGCGCCAGCAGCCACTCCGGGACAGGGAATTACGAGCAGTACTTC. It is translated as CASSHSGTGNYEQYF.

This clone has a handful of counts. V and J are TRBV5-4 and TRBJ1-6; D might be TRBD1 (6 bases). CDR1 and CDR2 from the germline V gene are SGHNT and YYREEE (reference sequence). The length of the CDR3 is 14 residues. Trimming cost V 0 bases and J 8 bases, with 9 bases left between them. The CDR3 DNA is TGTGCCAGCAGCTTGGACAGGGAGTATTCACCCCTCCACTTT. Its translation is CASSLDREYSPLHF.

This clone was seen ten or more times. The chain links TRBV28 to TRBJ2-1; D uncertain. Per the germline V gene, CDR1 is MDHEN and CDR2 is SYDVKM. V dropped 4 bases and J dropped 5 bases, with 9 bases sitting between them. The CDR3 runs 13 residues. The CDR3 DNA reads TGTGCCAGCAGTTCCCCAAGACACAATGAGCAGTTCTTC. This translates into CASSSPRHNEQFF.

This clone was found a few times. The chain links TRBV11-2 to TRBJ2-1; 14 bases match TRBD2. Germline V gives CDR1 SGHAT, CDR2 FQNNGV. This CDR3 is built from 17 residues. Trimming removed 4 bases from V and 6 bases from J; junction bases left unmatched: 8. For the CDR3, the DNA is TGTGCCAGCAGCTCGGGACTAGCGGGAGCTTGGATCAATGAGCAGTTCTTC. As protein: CASSSGLAGAWINEQFF.

This chain links TRBV9 with TRBJ2-7; TRBD1 is a possible D gene (8 bases). Germline loops: CDR1 SGDLS, CDR2 YYNGEE. The CDR3 is 13 amino acids. Trimming took 3 bases from V and 11 from J, leaving 18 bases between them. The CDR3 DNA sequence: TGTGCCAGCAGCGAAGGACAGGGAGGGTTGGAGTACTTC. Translating gives CASSEGQGGLEYF. Full variable domain (missing parts from reference TRBV9 and TRBJ2-7): DSGVTQTPKHLITATGQRVTLRCSPRSGDLSVYWYQQSLDQGLQFLIQYYNGEERAKGNILERFSAQQFPDLHSELNLSSLELGDSALYFCASSEGQGGLEYFGPGTRLTVT.

The V call is TRBV19, the J call TRBJ2-3; D may correspond to TRBD1 or TRBD2 (6 bases each). Germline CDR1 LNHDA, CDR2 SQIVND (reference sequence). Trimming removed 3 bases at V and 3 bases at J, with 13 bases between. CDR3 length equals 15 residues. The CDR3 region has the DNA TGTGCCAGTAGTATGAGTCAGGGGAGGACAGATACGCAGTATTTT. Amino acid sequence: CASSMSQGRTDTQYF.

The V gene is TRBV19, the J gene TRBJ2-1; 7 bases match TRBD1. CDR1 is LNHDA and CDR2 is SQIVND in the germline V gene (reference sequence). V lost 6 bases to trimming and J lost 8 bases; unmatched junction nucleotides: 13. The CDR3 extends over 15 amino acids. The CDR3 protein is CASSYPGRGQYEQFF. As DNA, the CDR3 is TGTGCCAGTAGCTACCCGGGAAGGGGGCAGTATGAGCAGTTCTTC.

This clone occurred a few times. V gene TRBV27 combines with J gene TRBJ1-5; TRBD1 is a possible D gene (5 bases). V was trimmed by 3 bases and J by 0 bases, leaving 12 bases between them. Looked up from germline, CDR1 is MNHEY and CDR2 is SMNVEV (reference sequence). The CDR3 loop spans 16 amino acids. The CDR3 protein is CASSLLGTDSNQPQHF. The CDR3, as DNA: TGTGCCAGCAGTTTGTTAGGGACTGATAGCAATCAGCCCCAGCATTTT.

CDR3 in amino acids: CASSLTGVEDTDTQYF. The CDR3 bases are TGTGCCAGCAGCTTGACAGGGGTCGAAGACACAGATACGCAGTATTTT. This chain joins TRBV7-3 and TRBJ2-3, with 8 bases fitting TRBD1. After removal of 3 bases from V and 2 bases from J, the junction contained 7 bases not matched to a gene. The CDR3 sequence is 16 residues long. Germline values: CDR1 SGHTA, CDR2 FQGTGA.